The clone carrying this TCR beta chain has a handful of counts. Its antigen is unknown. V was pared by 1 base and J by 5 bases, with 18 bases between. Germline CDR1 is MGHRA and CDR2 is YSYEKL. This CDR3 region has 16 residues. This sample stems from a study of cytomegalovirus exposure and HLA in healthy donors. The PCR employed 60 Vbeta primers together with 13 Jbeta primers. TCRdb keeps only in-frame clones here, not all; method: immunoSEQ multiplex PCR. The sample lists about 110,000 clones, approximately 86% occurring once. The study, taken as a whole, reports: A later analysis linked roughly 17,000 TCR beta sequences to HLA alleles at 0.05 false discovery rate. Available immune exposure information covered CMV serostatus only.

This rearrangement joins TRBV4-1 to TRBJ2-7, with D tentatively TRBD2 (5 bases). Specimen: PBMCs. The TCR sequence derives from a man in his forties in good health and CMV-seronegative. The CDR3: CASSQVNILAFDEQYF. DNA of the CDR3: TGCGCCAGCAGCCAAGTTAATATCCTAGCTTTCGACGAGCAGTACTTC.